Following are 18 T cell receptor beta chains from one sample sequenced in a study of beta chain features in type 1 diabetes. Of the isolated RNA, all was reverse transcribed, and so the sequenced material was expressed TCRB transcripts. Libraries were prepared by immunoSEQ multiplex PCR; TCRdb keeps only in-frame clonotypes and omits some of them. The table lists roughly 400,000 clones, more than 13% of them singletons. Specimen: naive CD4+ T cells from blood. The receptors derive from a woman aged 18-30 years in good health.

This clone showed up just a few times. The chain employs TRBV6-5 and TRBJ1-2; 10 bases are a match to TRBD1. The V gene end was trimmed by 8 bases and the J gene end by 5 bases; junction bases not matched to a gene: 11. CDR3 length: 15 residues. The germline CDR1 and CDR2 sequences are MNHEY and SVGAGI. CDR3 protein: CASGPIGTGAYGYTF. The CDR3 nucleotides read TGTGCCAGCGGTCCGATAGGGACAGGGGCTTATGGCTACACCTTC.

This clone was seen only a few times. The J gene is TRBJ2-1, the V gene TRBV30; 9 bases are a match to TRBD2. Trimming removed 4 bases from V and 4 bases from J; junction bases left unmatched: 5. The CDR3 totals 14 residues. Germline assignment: CDR1 GTSNPN and CDR2 SVGIG (reference sequence). DNA for the CDR3: TGTGCCTGGACGCGACTAGCGGAGTACAATGAGCAGTTCTTC. This encodes CAWTRLAEYNEQFF.

This rearrangement joins TRBV6-1 to TRBJ1-5; tentatively, D is TRBD1 (6 bases). Germline CDR1 reads MNHNS; CDR2 reads SASEGT. The CDR3 spans 17 residues. Trimming took 1 base from V and 2 from J, leaving 15 bases between them. This CDR3 reads CASSEGEWTDGNQPQHF. Written as DNA, the CDR3 is TGTGCCAGCAGTGAAGGGGAATGGACAGATGGCAATCAGCCCCAGCATTTT.

This clone was seen more than once but under ten times. Other DNA sequences in the sample encode the same CDR3. The rearrangement uses TRBV5-1 and TRBJ2-5, with D possibly TRBD2 on 6 matching bases. CDR3 length: 14 amino acids. The V gene's germline CDR1 is SGHRS and CDR2 YFSETQ. V was clipped by 0 bases and J by 3 bases, with 9 bases between them. CDR3 loop: CASSLAGGEETQYF. CDR3 nucleotides: TGCGCCAGCAGCTTGGCTGGAGGGGAAGAGACCCAGTACTTC.

V is TRBV11-2 and J is TRBJ2-7; tentative D call: TRBD2 (5 bases). The CDR3 contains 14 residues. Trimming pared 1 base from V and 4 bases from J, leaving 11 bases between. The germline gives CDR1 SGHAT, CDR2 FQNNGV. Here the CDR3 reads CASSLGTASYEQYF. CDR3 DNA sequence: TGTGCCAGCAGCTTAGGGACTGCAAGTTACGAGCAGTACTTC.

This clone came up a few times. This chain links TRBV16 with TRBJ2-7; unclear D gene. Germline CDR1 reads KGHSY; CDR2 reads FQNENV. The CDR3 has 16 residues. Deletions cut 0 bases from V and 0 bases from J, with 12 bases between. CDR3 loop: CASSQSVTGGSYEQYF. CDR3 in DNA: TGTGCCAGCAGCCAATCAGTGACTGGCGGCTCCTACGAGCAGTACTTC.

This clone occurred a few times. The chain is built from TRBV6-6 and TRBJ2-7; 12 nucleotides line up with TRBD2. J gave up 5 bases and V 5 bases, and 4 bases lay outside the gene matches. Germline loops: CDR1 MNHNY, CDR2 SVGAGI (reference sequence). The CDR3 spans 14 residues. CDR3 residues: CASSRLAGVDEQYF. CDR3 DNA: TGTGCCAGCAGTCGACTAGCGGGAGTGGACGAGCAGTACTTC.

V usage is TRBV30 and J usage is TRBJ2-1, with a tentative D call TRBD2 (6 bases). The CDR3 spans 15 residues. In germline, CDR1 is GTSNPN, CDR2 SVGIG (reference sequence). V shed 0 bases and J shed 7 bases, with 16 bases lying between them. The CDR3 region has the DNA TGTGCCTGGAGTGTGGGATACGGGGGTAGGAATGAGCAGTTCTTC. It codes for CAWSVGYGGRNEQFF.

The chain has TRBV28 and TRBJ1-2; D possibly corresponds to TRBD1 (5 bases). The CDR3 runs 12 residues. The ends were cut back, 4 bases at V and 4 bases at J, with 7 bases in the middle. CDR1 and CDR2 (germline): MDHEN, SYDVKM. The chain's CDR3 is CASSSDTYGYTF. The CDR3 bases are TGTGCCAGCAGTTCGGACACCTATGGCTACACCTTC.

The chain uses TRBV2 and TRBJ2-5, with D unclear. V was clipped by 7 bases and J by 0 bases, with 3 bases between them. The germline gives CDR1 SNHLY, CDR2 FYNNEI. The CDR3 is made up of 11 amino acids. CDR3 protein: CASTYQETQYF. As DNA, the CDR3 is TGTGCCAGCACTTACCAAGAGACCCAGTACTTC. The variable domain in full, completed from reference TRBV2 and TRBJ2-5, reads EPEVTQTPSHQVTQMGQEVILRCVPISNHLYFYWYRQILGQKVEFLVSFYNNEISEKSEIFDDQFSVERPDGSNFTLKIRSTKLEDSAMYFCASTYQETQYFGPGTRLLVL.

This clone was seen a few times. The V and J genes are TRBV5-1 and TRBJ1-1, with TRBD1 matching over 7 bases. The CDR3 has 15 residues. Per the germline V gene, CDR1 is SGHRS and CDR2 is YFSETQ. V lost 4 bases and J lost 4; bases outside the gene matches: 10. CDR3 nucleotides: TGCGCCAGCAGCACGGGACAGTATCGAGTCACTGAAGCTTTCTTT. It encodes CASSTGQYRVTEAFF. Variable domain in full (rest from reference TRBV5-1 and TRBJ1-1): KAGVTQTPRYLIKTRGQQVTLSCSPISGHRSVSWYQQTPGQGLQFLFEYFSETQRNKGNFPGRFSGRQFSNSRSEMNVSTLELGDSALYLCASSTGQYRVTEAFFGQGTRLTVV.

J is TRBJ2-7 and V is TRBV7-9; weak D call: TRBD2 (6 bases). V lost 5 bases, J lost 7 bases, and 15 bases lay in between. The CDR3 length is 13 residues. Per the germline V gene, CDR1 is SEHNR and CDR2 is FQNEAQ (reference sequence). In nucleotides, the CDR3 is TGTGCCAGCAGCCGGGACGGGAGTCGGGAGCAGTACTTC. Its translation is CASSRDGSREQYF.

This clone has a handful of counts. J is TRBJ2-4 and V is TRBV4-3; tentative D call: TRBD1 (6 bases). The length of the CDR3 is 16 residues. V was clipped by 5 bases and J by 6 bases, with 20 bases between them. The germline V gene has CDR1 LGHNA and CDR2 YSLEER. The CDR3 sequence is CASSTGHFGLPNIQYF. The CDR3 DNA reads as TGCGCCAGCAGCACAGGGCACTTTGGCTTACCAAACATTCAGTACTTC.

This clone was seen more than once but under ten times. V is TRBV5-1 and J is TRBJ2-7; no firm D call. This CDR3 contains 13 residues. Germline CDR1 reads SGHRS; CDR2 reads YFSETQ. The ends were cut back, 0 bases at V and 3 bases at J, with 7 bases in the middle. The CDR3, as DNA: TGCGCCAGCAGCTTGGACAGTTACTACGAGCAGTACTTC. Its translation is CASSLDSYYEQYF.

The chain links TRBV11-2 to TRBJ2-5; no clear D gene. Germline V CDR1 and CDR2: SGHAT, FQNNGV. V lost 6 bases, J lost 0 bases, and 14 bases lay in between. The CDR3 is made up of 15 amino acids. CDR3 bases: TGTGCCAGCAGTTCATCCCTGGCCCACCAAGAGACCCAGTACTTC. Its protein product is CASSSSLAHQETQYF.

This clone has a handful of counts. V gene TRBV9 combines with J gene TRBJ2-1; D possibly corresponds to TRBD2 (7 bases). V dropped 4 bases and J dropped 8 bases, with 19 bases sitting between them. The CDR3 length is 15 residues. Per germline, CDR1 SGDLS and CDR2 YYNGEE. CDR3 region: CASSPRGREIDEQFF. DNA for the CDR3: TGTGCCAGCAGCCCCCGGGGGCGGGAGATCGATGAGCAGTTCTTC.

This clone was counted between two and nine times. This chain links TRBV27 with TRBJ2-3; the match to TRBD2 covers 7 bases. The J segment lost 0 bases and the V segment lost 2 bases, leaving 11 bases of the junction unmatched. The CDR3 has 18 amino acids. CDR1 is MNHEY, CDR2 SMNVEV, per germline (reference sequence). CDR3 sequence: CASSLPFQRGGSTDTQYF. The CDR3 DNA sequence: TGTGCCAGCAGTTTACCCTTCCAGCGGGGTGGGAGCACAGATACGCAGTATTTT.

The CDR3 spells CASSRTGPYEQYF. The CDR3 DNA is TGTGCCAGCAGCCGGACAGGCCCCTACGAGCAGTACTTC. The gene calls are TRBV6-6 and TRBJ2-7, with 7 bases that match TRBD1. V dropped 6 bases and J dropped 2; count of bases not matched to a gene: 4. There are 13 residues in the CDR3. Per germline, CDR1 MNHNY and CDR2 SVGAGI (reference sequence).